This entry features one T cell receptor beta chain sequence. The data derive from a study of blood T cells in healthy people across ages. The germline V and J ends were trimmed by 2 bases and 2 bases, with 9 bases remaining between them. CDR3 length equals 14 residues. CDR1 is MNHNY, CDR2 SVGAGI, per germline (reference sequence). Combining a sample-barcoded 5' primer with a J-beta primer mix, a second PCR ran for roughly 7 to 12 cycles. TCRdb recomputed calls from the 5' RACE reads with MiXCR, one row per CDR3 protein. This table has about 510,000 distinct CDR3 sequences, about a quarter appearing once. This same sample was also part of a study on T cells of mothers and their children. This second study says: In both related and unrelated pairs, TCR recombination output is shaped similarly by thymic selection.

The specimen sequenced was blood. The genes are TRBV6-6 and TRBJ2-5, with D hard to call. The clonotype was recovered from a boy aged 2 to 9 in good health. The CDR3 nucleotides are TGTGCCAGCAGTTACCCCTCGGAACAAGAGACCCAGTACTTC. Amino acid sequence: CASSYPSEQETQYF.